Listed below are T cell receptor beta chains from one sample, sequenced in a study of T cell repertoires in cytomegalovirus infection. TCRdb called the reads again in MiXCR, with one record for every CDR3 protein. The table lists about 830,000 distinct CDR3 sequences, approximately 29% of them singletons. These receptors have no known antigen. The material was cultured CD8+ T cells from PBMCs, obtained from culture after CMV antigen stimulation. The receptors were gathered from a human donor in good health (CMV status not recorded). Some clones in this sample may be carry-over from other donors' samples. The CDR3 runs from the conserved cysteine through the conserved F or W. D genes are given only for firm matches. Expanded clones get a size class; other rows say once, few or many, or leave the size out.

d_gene	v_gene	j_gene	abundance	CDR3aa	CDR3nt
NA	TRBV20-1	TRBJ2-1	few	CSAKGISYNEQFF	TGCAGTGCTAAGGGGATCTCCTACAATGAGCAGTTCTTC
NA	TRBV10-2	TRBJ1-6	NA	CASSESGYNSPLHF	TGCGCCAGCAGTGAGTCTGGCTATAATTCACCCCTCCACTTT
TRBD2	TRBV7-6	TRBJ2-1	many	CASSLARTSGGYNEQFF	TGTGCCAGCAGCTTAGCGCGGACTAGCGGGGGATACAATGAGCAGTTCTTC
NA	TRBV9	TRBJ2-3	few	CASSIPLTQYF	TGTGCCAGCAGCATCCCCCTCACGCAGTATTTT
TRBD2	TRBV24-1	TRBJ2-1	NA	CATSDWGSGGADEQFF	TGTGCCACCAGTGATTGGGGCAGCGGGGGGGCCGATGAGCAGTTCTTC
TRBD2	TRBV6-2/TRBV6-3	TRBJ2-3	NA	CASWRDYPPTDTQYF	TGTGCCAGCTGGCGGGACTACCCACCCACAGATACGCAGTATTTT
NA	TRBV7-9	TRBJ1-1	NA	CASSLAPPGTEAFF	TGTGCCAGCAGCTTAGCGCCCCCGGGAACTGAAGCTTTCTTT
TRBD1	TRBV7-9	TRBJ2-2	few	CASSSTGDTGELFF	TGTGCCAGCAGCTCCACAGGGGACACCGGGGAGCTGTTTTTT
TRBD1	TRBV2	TRBJ2-2	NA	CASSVPSGTANTGELFF	TGTGCCAGCAGTGTACCTTCGGGGACAGCGAACACCGGGGAGCTGTTTTTT
NA	TRBV27	TRBJ1-5	few	CASSLSASPGDQPQHF	TGTGCCAGCAGTTTATCAGCCAGCCCCGGCGATCAGCCCCAGCATTTT
NA	TRBV5-4	TRBJ2-3	few	CASSFIADTQYF	TGTGCCAGCAGCTTCATAGCGGATACGCAGTATTTT
NA	TRBV5-4	TRBJ1-2	NA	CAVGGRGNLGYTF	TGTGCCGTGGGGGGCAGGGGAAATCTTGGCTACACCTTC
TRBD1	TRBV6-1	TRBJ1-2	NA	CASSQDRWPYGYTF	TGTGCCAGCAGTCAGGACAGGTGGCCCTATGGCTACACCTTC
NA	TRBV25-1	TRBJ2-3	NA	CASSEYRSVDTQYF	TGTGCCAGCAGTGAATATAGGAGCGTGGATACGCAGTATTTT
NA	TRBV6-2/TRBV6-3	TRBJ2-2	NA	CASSLDAWELFF	TGTGCCAGCAGTTTGGATGCCTGGGAGCTGTTTTTT
NA	TRBV11-3	TRBJ2-1	few	CASSLRGSGSYNEQFF	TGTGCCAGCAGCTTAAGAGGGTCGGGCTCCTACAATGAGCAGTTCTTC
TRBD1	TRBV5-1	TRBJ2-1	few	CASSWTGGQSYNEQFF	TGCGCCAGCAGCTGGACAGGGGGCCAATCCTACAATGAGCAGTTCTTC
TRBD1	TRBV27	TRBJ2-5	NA	CASSYAGGRPETQYF	TGTGCCAGCAGTTACGCAGGGGGCAGGCCAGAGACCCAGTACTTC
NA	TRBV4-1	TRBJ2-2	few	CASSQLQGNTGELFF	TGCGCCAGCAGCCAACTACAGGGAAACACCGGGGAGCTGTTTTTT
NA	TRBV19	TRBJ1-5	few	CASSARENSNQPQHF	TGTGCCAGTAGCGCCAGGGAAAATAGCAATCAGCCCCAGCATTTT
TRBD1	TRBV15	TRBJ2-1	few	CATSRDKGTGNYNEQFF	TGTGCCACCAGCAGAGATAAGGGGACAGGGAACTACAATGAGCAGTTCTTC
NA	TRBV6-6	TRBJ1-4	once	CASSYSSRLATNEKLFF	TGTGCCAGCAGTTACTCATCGAGACTAGCAACTAATGAAAAACTGTTTTTT